This is a list of T cell receptor beta chains from one sample in a study of T cells after yellow fever vaccination. TCRdb ran MiXCR on the 5' RACE reads and lists one entry per CDR3 protein. Among more than 300,000 distinct CDR3 sequences listed, around 6.8% were seen once. Source: PBMCs, taken more than 35 days after the first yellow fever vaccination. All receptors come from a man younger than 35 who received the YFV17D yellow fever vaccine. Both conserved end residues are part of each CDR3. A D gene is named only where the DNA matches it firmly. Only part of the rows carry a size: once, few, many, or a class if the clone is expanded.

d_call	v_call	clone_size	j_call	cdr3_nt	cdr3_aa
-	TRBV5-1	few	TRBJ1-1	TGCGCCAGCAGCTTGTTGGAGGGGAGGGGAGCTTTCTTT	CASSLLEGRGAFF
-	TRBV5-1	-	TRBJ2-1	TGCGCCAGCAGCTTGGGGGCGTCGCCTGAGCAGTTCTTC	CASSLGASPEQFF
-	TRBV5-1	-	TRBJ2-5	TGCGCCAGCAGCACGGCGGACGGGTCCGGAGAGACCCAGTACTTC	CASSTADGSGETQYF
-	TRBV6-1	-	TRBJ2-3	TGTGCCAGCAGTGGGGGACCGGACTCGCCGACAGATACGCAGTATTTT	CASSGGPDSPTDTQYF
TRBD1	TRBV5-6	-	TRBJ2-5	TGTGCCAGCAGCGCGGACAGGGCGGGGGAGACCCAGTACTTC	CASSADRAGETQYF
-	TRBV6-1	few	TRBJ1-4	TGTGCCACCCTTAACACGGGTGATGAAAAACTGTTTTTT	CATLNTGDEKLFF
TRBD1	TRBV5-5	many	TRBJ1-2	TGTGCCAGCACCGTGGACAGGGGGCTTGGCTACACCTTC	CASTVDRGLGYTF
-	TRBV7-3	-	TRBJ2-1	TGTGCCAGCAGCGCCCTGAGCTCCTACAATGAGCAGTTCTTC	CASSALSSYNEQFF
-	TRBV6-1	-	TRBJ1-2	TGTGCCAGCAGCCCGGGGGCAGGGGTCGGCTACACCTTC	CASSPGAGVGYTF
-	TRBV9	few	TRBJ2-1	TGTGCCAGCAGCGTCAGTAGCGGTCTTAGTGAGCAGTTCTTC	CASSVSSGLSEQFF
TRBD2	TRBV7-8	many	TRBJ2-3	TGTGCCAGCAGCCATAAATCGGGACTAGCGGGGCAGTATTTT	CASSHKSGLAGQYF
-	TRBV30	few	TRBJ1-2	TGTGCCTGGAGGGCGACAGGAATCAACTATGGCTACACCTTC	CAWRATGINYGYTF
-	TRBV30	few	TRBJ1-4	TGTGCCTGGAGTCTAACGGAAAAACTGTTTTTT	CAWSLTEKLFF
-	TRBV12-3/TRBV12-4	-	TRBJ2-3	TGTGCCAGCAATTTTCTCAGCACAGATACGCAGTATTTT	CASNFLSTDTQYF
TRBD2	TRBV28	many	TRBJ2-3	TGTGCCAGCACTAGCGGGGGGGTTGGGACAGATACGCAGTATTTT	CASTSGGVGTDTQYF
TRBD1	TRBV5-4	-	TRBJ2-4	TGTGCCAGCAGCCCCACAGGGGGCGAAGCCAAAAACATTCAGTACTTC	CASSPTGGEAKNIQYF
-	TRBV9	-	TRBJ1-3	TGTGCCAGCAGCGCTGCCCCTGGAAACACCATATATTTT	CASSAAPGNTIYF
-	TRBV6-6	-	TRBJ2-7	TGTGCCAGCAGATCGCAGGGAGAGGGTCAGTACTTC	CASRSQGEGQYF
TRBD1	TRBV20-1	-	TRBJ1-1	TGCAGTGCTAGAGACCCGGGGACAGCTGAAGCTTTCTTT	CSARDPGTAEAFF
-	TRBV4-3	-	TRBJ2-7	TGCGCCAGCAGCCAAAGGACGGCCTCCTACGAGCAGTACTTC	CASSQRTASYEQYF
-	TRBV12-3/TRBV12-4	-	TRBJ1-1	TGTGCCAGCAGTTCGGACCATGCGTCTGAAGCTTTCTTT	CASSSDHASEAFF
-	TRBV12-3/TRBV12-4	many	TRBJ1-1	TGTGCCAGCAGTCAATCGGTCCCACGCCGAGCTTTCTTT	CASSQSVPRRAFF
TRBD1	TRBV25-1	-	TRBJ1-2	TGTGCCAGCAGTGAATCAGGACAGGGGGCCGGAGGCTACACCTTC	CASSESGQGAGGYTF
-	TRBV30	few	TRBJ1-6	TGTGCCTGGACCCCGGGGGGCTCCCCCTATAATTCACCCCTCCACTTT	CAWTPGGSPYNSPLHF
-	TRBV11-2	few	TRBJ1-6	TGTGCCAGCAGCTTCCTAGGGGGGTCTTCACCCCTCCACTTT	CASSFLGGSSPLHF
TRBD1	TRBV9	many	TRBJ2-1	TGTGCCAGCAGCCCTAGGGGGCTCATGAATGAGCAGTTCTTC	CASSPRGLMNEQFF
-	TRBV5-1	many	TRBJ2-7	TGCGCCAGCAGCTTGGCCTTGGGACCTGGCGAGCAGTACTTC	CASSLALGPGEQYF
-	TRBV29-1	few	TRBJ2-5	TGCAGCGGCGTAACAAGTTCCCAAGAGACCCAGTACTTC	CSGVTSSQETQYF
-	TRBV11-2	many	TRBJ2-7	TGTGCCAGCAGCCCTATTACAGGACAGAGAAAATCCTACGAGCAGTACTTC	CASSPITGQRKSYEQYF
-	TRBV27	few	TRBJ1-1	TGTGCCAGCAGTTCCCCAGGGGCGAACACTGAAGCTTTCTTT	CASSSPGANTEAFF
-	TRBV20-1	few	TRBJ1-1	TGCAGTGCTAGAAGATCGGTGGAACACCTAAACATGAACACTGAAGCTTTCTTT	CSARRSVEHLNMNTEAFF
-	TRBV5-1	many	TRBJ2-1	TGCGCCAGCAGCTACAGGGAGAGCTCCTACAATGAGCAGTTCTTC	CASSYRESSYNEQFF
TRBD2	TRBV5-4	few	TRBJ2-3	TGTGCCAGCAGCTTGGGTAGGCGGGGGAGCACAGATACGCAGTATTTT	CASSLGRRGSTDTQYF
-	TRBV12-3/TRBV12-4	many	TRBJ1-5	TGTGCCAGCAGTCTAGGGGTCGGTGGCAATCAGCCCCAGCATTTT	CASSLGVGGNQPQHF
-	TRBV7-6	-	TRBJ2-2	TGTGCCAGTGCGGAGGCCCCCGACACCGGGGAGCTGTTTTTT	CASAEAPDTGELFF
-	TRBV7-3	few	TRBJ2-3	TGTGCCAGCAGCATTGACACAGATACGCAGTATTTT	CASSIDTDTQYF
-	TRBV5-1	-	TRBJ2-3	TGCGCCAGCAGGATCGATGGGGGGGCCCAAGATACGCAGTATTTT	CASRIDGGAQDTQYF
-	TRBV7-9	-	TRBJ2-1	TGTGCCAGCAGCTCCTACTACAATGAGCAGTTCTTT	CASSSYYNEQFF
-	TRBV2	few	TRBJ2-1	TGTGCCAGCAGGTTAAGGGGGGGCCCCTACAATGAGCAGTTCTTC	CASRLRGGPYNEQFF
-	TRBV7-2	-	TRBJ1-2	TGTGCCAGCAGCTTACTACTACAGGGAGGCTACACCTTC	CASSLLLQGGYTF
-	TRBV5-6	-	TRBJ2-3	TGTGCCAGCAGCTTGTACGTCTCAGATACGCAGTATTTT	CASSLYVSDTQYF
-	TRBV30	-	TRBJ2-3	TGTGCCTGGAGGCCAGCAGATACGCAGTATTTT	CAWRPADTQYF
-	TRBV7-9	-	TRBJ2-5	TGTGCCAGCAGCCAAGGACCCAACTTC	CASSQGPNF
-	TRBV7-2	-	TRBJ2-5	TGTGCCAGCAGCTTCCAGGGATCGTCCGAGACCCAGTACTTC	CASSFQGSSETQYF
-	TRBV12-3/TRBV12-4	-	TRBJ1-1	TGTGCCAGCAGTTTACAAAGCGGGTACTCCTTGAACACTGAAGCTTTCTTT	CASSLQSGYSLNTEAFF
-	TRBV7-9	few	TRBJ2-5	TGTGCCAGCAGCTTTTCAGGGGTGCGAAACCAAGAGACCCAGTACTTC	CASSFSGVRNQETQYF